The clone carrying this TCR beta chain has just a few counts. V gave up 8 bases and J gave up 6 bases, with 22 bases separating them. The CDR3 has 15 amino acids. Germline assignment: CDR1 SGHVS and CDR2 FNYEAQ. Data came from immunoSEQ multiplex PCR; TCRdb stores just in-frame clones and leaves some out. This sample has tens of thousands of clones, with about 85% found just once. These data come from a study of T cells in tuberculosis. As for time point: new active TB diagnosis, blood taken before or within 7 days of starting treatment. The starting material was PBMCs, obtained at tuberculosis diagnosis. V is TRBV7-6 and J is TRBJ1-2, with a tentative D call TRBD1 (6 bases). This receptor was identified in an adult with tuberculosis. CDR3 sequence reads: CASCCSKRQDDGYTF. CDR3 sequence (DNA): TGTGCCAGCTGCTGCTCGAAGAGACAGGATGATGGCTACACCTTC.